A selection of T cell receptor beta chains follows, all from one sample in a study of human thymus T cells. The protocol was immunoSEQ multiplex PCR, while the TCRdb copy is restricted to in-frame clones and leaves out a portion. The data contain tens of thousands of clones, around 95% of them seen just once; the ten biggest clones take up around 0.03%. Specimen: thymus tissue. These receptors were collected from a girl under three years old with a congenital heart defect but otherwise immunologically healthy. The CDR3 runs from the conserved cysteine through the conserved F or W. A D gene is named only where the DNA matches it firmly. Clone size is given for some rows only: seen once, a few or many times, or a class if the clone is expanded.

clone_size: once
v_call: TRBV5-1
cdr3_length: 14
d_call: .
j_call: TRBJ1-3
cdr3_nt: TGCGCCAGCAGCTTGGAGGGGTCTGGAAACACCATATATTTT
cdr3_aa: CASSLEGSGNTIYF

clone_size: .
v_call: TRBV5-1
cdr3_length: 15
d_call: .
j_call: TRBJ1-4
cdr3_nt: TGCGCCAGCAGCCCCCAGGGTGCAACTAATGAAAAACTGTTTTTT
cdr3_aa: CASSPQGATNEKLFF

clone_size: .
v_call: TRBV29-1
cdr3_length: 14
d_call: TRBD2
j_call: TRBJ2-3
cdr3_nt: TGCAGCGTCCGAAGGGGACTATGTGTAGATACGCAGTATTTT
cdr3_aa: CSVRRGLCVDTQYF

clone_size: .
v_call: TRBV7-2
cdr3_length: 17
d_call: TRBD2
j_call: TRBJ2-3
cdr3_nt: TGTGCCAGCAGCTTAAGGGTAGGGACTAGCGTAGAAGATACGCAGTATTTT
cdr3_aa: CASSLRVGTSVEDTQYF

clone_size: few
v_call: TRBV2
cdr3_length: 13
d_call: .
j_call: TRBJ1-1
cdr3_nt: TGTGCCAGCAGTGAAAGACGCAACACTGAAGCTTTCTTT
cdr3_aa: CASSERRNTEAFF

clone_size: .
v_call: TRBV5-1
cdr3_length: 15
d_call: .
j_call: TRBJ1-1
cdr3_nt: TGCGCCAGCAACTCGGGTGGTGCGGTGAACACTGAAGCTTTCTTT
cdr3_aa: CASNSGGAVNTEAFF

clone_size: .
v_call: TRBV5-6
cdr3_length: 17
d_call: TRBD1
j_call: TRBJ2-7
cdr3_nt: TGTGCCAGCAGCTCCTCGAGCCGGGACAGGGGGATCCACGAGCAGTACTTC
cdr3_aa: CASSSSSRDRGIHEQYF

clone_size: .
v_call: TRBV7-2
cdr3_length: 19
d_call: .
j_call: TRBJ2-3
cdr3_nt: TGTGCCAGCGCTTGGGGGTCGGGACTCCCGGGCCGGGCCACAGATACGCAGTATTTT
cdr3_aa: CASAWGSGLPGRATDTQYF

clone_size: .
v_call: TRBV14
cdr3_length: 12
d_call: .
j_call: TRBJ2-1
cdr3_nt: TGTGCCAGCAGCCAAGGGACGAATGAGCAGTTCTTC
cdr3_aa: CASSQGTNEQFF

clone_size: .
v_call: TRBV5-4
cdr3_length: 15
d_call: .
j_call: TRBJ1-1
cdr3_nt: TGTGCCAGCAGCTTTGACCCCGGGGCGAACACTGAAGCTTTCTTT
cdr3_aa: CASSFDPGANTEAFF

clone_size: .
v_call: TRBV7-2
cdr3_length: 16
d_call: .
j_call: TRBJ2-3
cdr3_nt: TGTGCCAGCAGCTCAAACGCGGGACCGTACACAGATACGCAGTATTTT
cdr3_aa: CASSSNAGPYTDTQYF

clone_size: .
v_call: TRBV6-6
cdr3_length: 16
d_call: TRBD1
j_call: TRBJ1-1
cdr3_nt: TGTGCCAGCAGTTTACAGGGGTCCTTCGGGGGTGGTGAAGCTTTCTTT
cdr3_aa: CASSLQGSFGGGEAFF

clone_size: .
v_call: TRBV4-2
cdr3_length: 17
d_call: TRBD2
j_call: TRBJ2-3
cdr3_nt: TGTGCCAGCAGCCAAGTTGGCCTAGCGGCTAGCACAGATACGCAGTATTTT
cdr3_aa: CASSQVGLAASTDTQYF

clone_size: .
v_call: TRBV30
cdr3_length: 17
d_call: .
j_call: TRBJ2-7
cdr3_nt: TGTGCCTGGAGCCTACCCAGTAATGTGTCACCTATCTACGAGCAGTACTTC
cdr3_aa: CAWSLPSNVSPIYEQYF

clone_size: .
v_call: TRBV18
cdr3_length: 19
d_call: .
j_call: TRBJ1-2
cdr3_nt: TGTGCCAGCTCACCACCGCTCGCAGGGGTCCCGGATACGGGCTATGGCTACACCTTC
cdr3_aa: CASSPPLAGVPDTGYGYTF

clone_size: .
v_call: TRBV14
cdr3_length: 15
d_call: .
j_call: TRBJ1-2
cdr3_nt: TGTGCCAGCAGCCAAGATCGTCGGCTCAACTATGGCTACACCTTC
cdr3_aa: CASSQDRRLNYGYTF

clone_size: .
v_call: TRBV2
cdr3_length: 14
d_call: .
j_call: TRBJ2-1
cdr3_nt: TGTGCCCATAGACACCGGAGCTCCTACAATGAGCAGTTCTTC
cdr3_aa: CAHRHRSSYNEQFF

clone_size: .
v_call: TRBV5-6
cdr3_length: 17
d_call: .
j_call: TRBJ1-4
cdr3_nt: TGTGCCAGCAGCTTGGCCGGCGGGGGGCAGGCTAATGAAAAACTGTTTTTT
cdr3_aa: CASSLAGGGQANEKLFF

clone_size: once
v_call: TRBV9
cdr3_length: 15
d_call: .
j_call: TRBJ1-3
cdr3_nt: TGTGCCAGCAGCCCCGTGGGAGATATTGGAAACACCATATATTTT
cdr3_aa: CASSPVGDIGNTIYF

clone_size: .
v_call: TRBV11-2
cdr3_length: 14
d_call: TRBD2
j_call: TRBJ2-7
cdr3_nt: TGTGCCAGCACGACTCAGCGGGAGTCCTACGAGCAGTACTTC
cdr3_aa: CASTTQRESYEQYF

clone_size: .
v_call: TRBV5-1
cdr3_length: 17
d_call: TRBD2
j_call: TRBJ2-1
cdr3_nt: TGCGCCAGCAGCACGGCTAGCGGGCCTCCCTCCTACAATGAGCAGTTCTTC
cdr3_aa: CASSTASGPPSYNEQFF

clone_size: .
v_call: TRBV19
cdr3_length: 14
d_call: .
j_call: TRBJ1-5
cdr3_nt: TGTGCCAGTAGTAATCGCAGGGCGGATCAGCCCCAGCATTTT
cdr3_aa: CASSNRRADQPQHF

clone_size: .
v_call: TRBV27
cdr3_length: 18
d_call: TRBD2
j_call: TRBJ2-3
cdr3_nt: TGTGCCAGCAGTTTATCGGGAGAGACTAGCGCCGGCACAGATACGCAGTATTTT
cdr3_aa: CASSLSGETSAGTDTQYF

clone_size: .
v_call: TRBV27
cdr3_length: 16
d_call: .
j_call: TRBJ1-2
cdr3_nt: TGTGCCAGCAGTTTAGTGCAACAGGGTGAATTCTATGGCTACACCTTC
cdr3_aa: CASSLVQQGEFYGYTF

clone_size: .
v_call: TRBV30
cdr3_length: 14
d_call: .
j_call: TRBJ2-3
cdr3_nt: TGTGCCTGGTCATCGGGGTGGCGGGGTCATACGCAGTATTTT
cdr3_aa: CAWSSGWRGHTQYF

clone_size: .
v_call: TRBV7-2
cdr3_length: 16
d_call: TRBD2
j_call: TRBJ2-7
cdr3_nt: TGTGCCAGCAGGGGAGGAGCGGGAGTACTGTCCTACGAGCAGTACTTC
cdr3_aa: CASRGGAGVLSYEQYF

clone_size: .
v_call: TRBV4-3
cdr3_length: 17
d_call: .
j_call: TRBJ1-2
cdr3_nt: TGCGCCAGCAGCCAAGATTTGGGCGGCCGAGCTAACTATGGCTACACCTTC
cdr3_aa: CASSQDLGGRANYGYTF

clone_size: once
v_call: TRBV27
cdr3_length: 19
d_call: TRBD2
j_call: TRBJ2-7
cdr3_nt: TGTGCCAGCAGTACCCGCTCGGTAGCGGGGGTCGTCCTTCGCCACGAGCAGTACTTC
cdr3_aa: CASSTRSVAGVVLRHEQYF

clone_size: .
v_call: TRBV29-1
cdr3_length: 15
d_call: TRBD1
j_call: TRBJ1-1
cdr3_nt: TGCAGCGTTAGTCGGGAGGGACAGTTGAACACTGAAGCTTTCTTT
cdr3_aa: CSVSREGQLNTEAFF

clone_size: .
v_call: TRBV7-9
cdr3_length: 17
d_call: TRBD2
j_call: TRBJ2-6
cdr3_nt: TGTGCCAGCAACGGGACTAGCGGGAGCTCTGGGGCCAACGTCCTGACTTTC
cdr3_aa: CASNGTSGSSGANVLTF

clone_size: .
v_call: TRBV13
cdr3_length: 15
d_call: .
j_call: TRBJ2-1
cdr3_nt: TGTGCCAGCAGCCTATCGGACTATCTTCGGAATGAGCAGTTCTTC
cdr3_aa: CASSLSDYLRNEQFF

clone_size: .
v_call: TRBV5-1
cdr3_length: 17
d_call: .
j_call: TRBJ2-6
cdr3_nt: TGCGCCAGCAGCTTGTCCGGGACACCTCTTGGGGCCAACGTCCTGACTTTC
cdr3_aa: CASSLSGTPLGANVLTF

clone_size: once
v_call: TRBV6-1
cdr3_length: 12
d_call: .
j_call: TRBJ2-2
cdr3_nt: TGTGCCAGCAGTGAAGCCCCCGGGGAGCTGTTTTTT
cdr3_aa: CASSEAPGELFF

clone_size: .
v_call: TRBV28
cdr3_length: 17
d_call: .
j_call: TRBJ2-1
cdr3_nt: TGTGCCAGCAGTTTACCCGGCAGGGAGAAACACTTGAATGAGCAGTTCTTC
cdr3_aa: CASSLPGREKHLNEQFF

clone_size: once
v_call: TRBV21-1
cdr3_length: 17
d_call: .
j_call: TRBJ2-3
cdr3_nt: TGTGCCAGCAGCGCCCAAGCCGGGACAGGGAGCACAGATACGCAGTATTTT
cdr3_aa: CASSAQAGTGSTDTQYF

clone_size: .
v_call: TRBV4-1
cdr3_length: 19
d_call: .
j_call: TRBJ2-1
cdr3_nt: TGCGCCAGCAGCCAAGAGGACGACGCTTCCAGGAGCTCCTACAATGAGCAGTTCTTC
cdr3_aa: CASSQEDDASRSSYNEQFF

clone_size: .
v_call: TRBV6-1
cdr3_length: 17
d_call: .
j_call: TRBJ1-5
cdr3_nt: TGTGCCAGCAGTGGAGGGGACAAAGGGTATAGCAATCAGCCCCAGCATTTT
cdr3_aa: CASSGGDKGYSNQPQHF

clone_size: .
v_call: TRBV27
cdr3_length: 13
d_call: .
j_call: TRBJ2-7
cdr3_nt: TGTGCCAGCAGCCCAGGACAAGTCTACGAGCAGTACTTC
cdr3_aa: CASSPGQVYEQYF

clone_size: .
v_call: TRBV15
cdr3_length: 16
d_call: .
j_call: TRBJ1-2
cdr3_nt: TGTGCCACCAGCAGAGATGGTGTAGGAGATAACTATGGCTACACCTTC
cdr3_aa: CATSRDGVGDNYGYTF

clone_size: .
v_call: TRBV19
cdr3_length: 16
d_call: .
j_call: TRBJ1-1
cdr3_nt: TGTGCCAGTAGTATATCTTCAAGGGGTCTGAACACTGAAGCTTTCTTT
cdr3_aa: CASSISSRGLNTEAFF

clone_size: .
v_call: TRBV7-9
cdr3_length: 14
d_call: .
j_call: TRBJ2-2
cdr3_nt: TGTGCCAGCAGCTCCCACAGGAACACCGGGGAGCTGTTTTTT
cdr3_aa: CASSSHRNTGELFF

clone_size: .
v_call: TRBV4-1
cdr3_length: 14
d_call: .
j_call: TRBJ1-5
cdr3_nt: TGCGCCAGCAGTTACGGACAGTTCAATCAGCCCCAGCATTTT
cdr3_aa: CASSYGQFNQPQHF

clone_size: .
v_call: TRBV5-8
cdr3_length: 16
d_call: .
j_call: TRBJ1-2
cdr3_nt: TGTGCCAGCAGCAGTTACGACAGGATGGACAACTATGGCTACACCTTC
cdr3_aa: CASSSYDRMDNYGYTF

clone_size: .
v_call: TRBV5-1
cdr3_length: 15
d_call: TRBD1
j_call: TRBJ2-1
cdr3_nt: TGCGCCAGCAGCCCCGGGACAGGGGGTCGGAATGAGCAGTTCTTC
cdr3_aa: CASSPGTGGRNEQFF

clone_size: .
v_call: TRBV4-3
cdr3_length: 15
d_call: .
j_call: TRBJ2-1
cdr3_nt: TGCGCCAGCAGCCAAGAAAGGGGTCTAGCAAATGAGCAGTTCTTC
cdr3_aa: CASSQERGLANEQFF

clone_size: .
v_call: TRBV4-3
cdr3_length: 15
d_call: TRBD2
j_call: TRBJ2-7
cdr3_nt: TGCGCCAGCAGCCATCGACTAGCGGGAGACCACGAGCAGTACTTC
cdr3_aa: CASSHRLAGDHEQYF